The present entry profiles one T cell receptor beta chain with its context. Germline values: CDR1 SGHDT, CDR2 YYEEEE. The trim removed 4 bases at V and 9 bases at J, leaving 6 bases unmatched. The CDR3 contains 12 residues. Participants' own reports of clinical history determined their cohort assignment. These data belong to a study of blood T cell repertoires in COVID-19. On the study more broadly: Samples came from the United States, Italy and Spain, spanning acute and convalescent COVID-19.

Study processing details: Nucleated cell counts were estimated from reference gene primer amplification. TCRdb's table, derived via immunoSEQ multiplex PCR, lists solely in-frame clones and lacks some. V, J and clone size derive from that table, while D and trimming were established from the DNA sequence. The table records around 300,000 clones, about 85% of them present only once. This receptor was identified in a woman aged 45-59 years who had recovered from COVID-19. The chain joins TRBV5-6 to TRBJ1-1, with 7 bases matching TRBD1. The specimen sequenced was PBMCs or T cells enriched from blood (not recorded which). In DNA, the CDR3 is TGTGCCAGCAGCCTAGGACAGGTTCAAGCTTTCTTT. As protein: CASSLGQVQAFF.